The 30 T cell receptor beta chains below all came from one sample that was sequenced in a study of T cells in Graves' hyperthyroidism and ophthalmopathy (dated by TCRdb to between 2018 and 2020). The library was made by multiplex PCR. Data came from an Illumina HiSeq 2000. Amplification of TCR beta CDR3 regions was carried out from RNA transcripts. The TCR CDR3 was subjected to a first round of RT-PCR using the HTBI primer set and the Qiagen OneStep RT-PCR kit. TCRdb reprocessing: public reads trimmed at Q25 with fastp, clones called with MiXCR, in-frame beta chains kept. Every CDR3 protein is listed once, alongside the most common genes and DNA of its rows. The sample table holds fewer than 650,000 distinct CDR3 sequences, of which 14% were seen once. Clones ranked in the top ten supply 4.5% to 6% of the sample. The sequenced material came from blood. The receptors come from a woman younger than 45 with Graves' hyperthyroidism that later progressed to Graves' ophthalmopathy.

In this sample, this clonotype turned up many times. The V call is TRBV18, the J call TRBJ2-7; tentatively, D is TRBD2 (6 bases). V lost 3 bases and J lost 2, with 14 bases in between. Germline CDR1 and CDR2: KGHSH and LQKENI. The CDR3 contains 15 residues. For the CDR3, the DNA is TGTGCCAGCTCACCCAAACGGGAGAAGGCCTACGAGCAGTACTTC. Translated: CASSPKREKAYEQYF.

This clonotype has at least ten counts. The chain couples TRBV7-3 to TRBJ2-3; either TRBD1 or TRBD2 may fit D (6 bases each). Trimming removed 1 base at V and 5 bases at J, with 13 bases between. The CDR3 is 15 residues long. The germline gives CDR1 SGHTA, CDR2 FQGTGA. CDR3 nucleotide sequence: TGTGCCAGCAGCTTAATGGGGGGCGCGAAAGATACGCAGTATTTT. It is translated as CASSLMGGAKDTQYF. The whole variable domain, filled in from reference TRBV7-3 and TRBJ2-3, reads GAGVSQTPSNKVTEKGKYVELRCDPISGHTALYWYRQSLGQGPEFLIYFQGTGAADDSGLPNDRFFAVRPEGSVSTLKIQRTERGDSAVYLCASSLMGGAKDTQYFGPGTRLTVL.

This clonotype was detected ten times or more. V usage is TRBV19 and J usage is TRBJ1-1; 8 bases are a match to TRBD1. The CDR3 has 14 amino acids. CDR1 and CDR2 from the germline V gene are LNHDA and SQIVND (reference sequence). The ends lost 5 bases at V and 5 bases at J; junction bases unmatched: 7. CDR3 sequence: CASSVQGVHTEAFF. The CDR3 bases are TGTGCCAGTAGTGTACAGGGGGTTCATACTGAAGCTTTCTTT.

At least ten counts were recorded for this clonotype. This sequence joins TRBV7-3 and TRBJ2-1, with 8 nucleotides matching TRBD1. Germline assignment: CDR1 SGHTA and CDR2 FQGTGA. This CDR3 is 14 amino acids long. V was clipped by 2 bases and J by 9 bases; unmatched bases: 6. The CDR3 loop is CASSLALGTGEQFF. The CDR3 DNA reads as TGTGCCAGCAGCTTAGCCCTTGGGACAGGTGAGCAGTTCTTC. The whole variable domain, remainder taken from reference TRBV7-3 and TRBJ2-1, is GAGVSQTPSNKVTEKGKYVELRCDPISGHTALYWYRQSLGQGPEFLIYFQGTGAADDSGLPNDRFFAVRPEGSVSTLKIQRTERGDSAVYLCASSLALGTGEQFFGPGTRLTVL.

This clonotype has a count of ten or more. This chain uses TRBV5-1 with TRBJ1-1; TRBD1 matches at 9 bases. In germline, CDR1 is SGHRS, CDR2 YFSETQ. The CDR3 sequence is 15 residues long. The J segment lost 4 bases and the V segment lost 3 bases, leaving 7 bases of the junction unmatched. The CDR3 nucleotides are TGCGCCAGCAGCTCCTCAACAGGGGGCGGCACTGAAGCTTTCTTT. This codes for CASSSSTGGGTEAFF.

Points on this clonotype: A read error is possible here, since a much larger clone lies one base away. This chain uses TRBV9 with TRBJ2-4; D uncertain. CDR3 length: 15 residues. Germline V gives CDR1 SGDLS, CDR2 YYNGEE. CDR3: CASNVGNLAKNIQYF. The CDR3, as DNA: TGTGCCAGCAACGTAGGAAACCTAGCCAAAAACATTCAGTACTTC.

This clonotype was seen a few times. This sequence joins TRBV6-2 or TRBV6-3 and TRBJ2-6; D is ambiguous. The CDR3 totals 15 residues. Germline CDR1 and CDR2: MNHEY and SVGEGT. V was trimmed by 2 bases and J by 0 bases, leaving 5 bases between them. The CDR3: CASSYVASGANVLTF. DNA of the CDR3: TGTGCCAGCAGTTACGTCGCCTCTGGGGCCAACGTCCTGACTTTC.

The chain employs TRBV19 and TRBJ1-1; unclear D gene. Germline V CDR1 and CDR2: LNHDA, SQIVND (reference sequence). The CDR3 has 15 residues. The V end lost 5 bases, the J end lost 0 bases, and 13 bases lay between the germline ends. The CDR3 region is CASSYGGGVNTEAFF. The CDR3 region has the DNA TGTGCCAGTAGTTATGGCGGCGGGGTGAACACTGAAGCTTTCTTT.

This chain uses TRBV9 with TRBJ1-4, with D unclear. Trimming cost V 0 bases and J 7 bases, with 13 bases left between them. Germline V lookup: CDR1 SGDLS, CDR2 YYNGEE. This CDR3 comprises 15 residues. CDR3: CASSVGGGIGEKLFF. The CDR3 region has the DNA TGTGCCAGCAGCGTAGGAGGAGGTATTGGTGAAAAACTGTTTTTT.

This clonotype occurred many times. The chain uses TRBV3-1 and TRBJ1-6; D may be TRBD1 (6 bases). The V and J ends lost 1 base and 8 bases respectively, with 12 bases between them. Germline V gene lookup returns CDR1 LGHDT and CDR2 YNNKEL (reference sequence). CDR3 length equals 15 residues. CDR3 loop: CASSQGGRGDSPLHF. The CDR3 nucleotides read TGTGCCAGCAGCCAAGGGGGGCGAGGTGATTCACCCCTCCACTTT.

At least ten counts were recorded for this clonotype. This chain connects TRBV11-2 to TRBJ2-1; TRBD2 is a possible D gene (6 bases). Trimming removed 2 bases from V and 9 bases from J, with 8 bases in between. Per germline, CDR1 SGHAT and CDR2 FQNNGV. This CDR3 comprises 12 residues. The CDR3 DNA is TGTGCCAGCAGCTTATGGGAGGCTGAGCAGTTCTTC. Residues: CASSLWEAEQFF. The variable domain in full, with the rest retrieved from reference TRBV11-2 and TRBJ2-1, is EAGVAQSPRYKIIEKRQSVAFWCNPISGHATLYWYQQILGQGPKLLIQFQNNGVVDDSQLPKDRFSAERLKGVDSTLKIQPAKLEDSAVYLCASSLWEAEQFFGPGTRLTVL.

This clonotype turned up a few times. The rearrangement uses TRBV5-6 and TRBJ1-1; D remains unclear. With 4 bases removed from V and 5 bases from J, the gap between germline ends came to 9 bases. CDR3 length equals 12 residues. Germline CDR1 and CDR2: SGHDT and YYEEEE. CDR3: CASSMGVTEAFF. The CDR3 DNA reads TGTGCCAGCAGCATGGGAGTTACTGAAGCTTTCTTT.

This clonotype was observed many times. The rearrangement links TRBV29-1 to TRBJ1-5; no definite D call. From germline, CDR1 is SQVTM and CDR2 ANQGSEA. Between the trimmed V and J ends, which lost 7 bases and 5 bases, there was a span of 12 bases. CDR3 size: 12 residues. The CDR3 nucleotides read TGCAGCGCTATCGTTGGGGATCAGCCCCAGCATTTT. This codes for CSAIVGDQPQHF.

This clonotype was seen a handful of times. CDR3 loop: CASSLTGTGNNEQYF. In DNA form, the CDR3 reads TGTGCCAGCAGCTTAACCGGGACAGGGAACAACGAGCAGTACTTC. The chain carries TRBV7-2 and TRBJ2-7; TRBD1 aligns across 9 bases. The J segment lost 5 bases and the V segment lost 2 bases, leaving 7 bases of the junction unmatched. The germline V gene encodes CDR1 SGHTA and CDR2 FQGNSA. The CDR3 consists of 15 residues.

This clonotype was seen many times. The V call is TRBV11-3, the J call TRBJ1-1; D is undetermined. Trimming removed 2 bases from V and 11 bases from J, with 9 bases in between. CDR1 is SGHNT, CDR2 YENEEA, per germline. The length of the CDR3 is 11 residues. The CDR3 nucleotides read TGTGCCAGCAGCTTAATGGGTCTGGCTTTCTTT. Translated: CASSLMGLAFF. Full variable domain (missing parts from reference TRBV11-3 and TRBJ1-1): EAGVVQSPRYKIIEKKQPVAFWCNPISGHNTLYWYLQNLGQGPELLIRYENEEAVDDSQLPKDRFSAERLKGVDSTLKIQPAELGDSAVYLCASSLMGLAFFGQGTRLTVV.

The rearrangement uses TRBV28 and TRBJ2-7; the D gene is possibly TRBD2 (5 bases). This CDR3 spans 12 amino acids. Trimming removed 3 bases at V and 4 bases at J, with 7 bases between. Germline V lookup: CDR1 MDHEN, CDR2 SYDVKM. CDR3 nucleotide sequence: TGTGCCAGCAGTTTGGAGGTGTACGAGCAGTACTTC. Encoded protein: CASSLEVYEQYF. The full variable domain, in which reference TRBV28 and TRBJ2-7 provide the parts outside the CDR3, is DVKVTQSSRYLVKRTGEKVFLECVQDMDHENMFWYRQDPGLGLRLIYFSYDVKMKEKGDIPEGYSVSREKKERFSLILESASTNQTSMYLCASSLEVYEQYFGPGTRLTVT.

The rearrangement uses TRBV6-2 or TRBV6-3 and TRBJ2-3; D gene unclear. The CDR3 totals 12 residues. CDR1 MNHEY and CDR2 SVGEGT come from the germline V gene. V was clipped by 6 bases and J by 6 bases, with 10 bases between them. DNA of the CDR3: TGTGCCAGCAGGAAATGGACGGATACGCAGTATTTT. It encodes CASRKWTDTQYF.

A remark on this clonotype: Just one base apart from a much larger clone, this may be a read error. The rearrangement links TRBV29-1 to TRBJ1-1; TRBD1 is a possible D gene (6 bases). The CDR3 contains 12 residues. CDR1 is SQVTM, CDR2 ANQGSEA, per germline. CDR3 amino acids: CSVVTGYTVAFF. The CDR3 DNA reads TGCAGCGTTGTAACAGGGTACACTGTAGCTTTCTTT. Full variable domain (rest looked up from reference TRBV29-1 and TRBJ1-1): SAVISQKPSRDICQRGTSLTIQCQVDSQVTMMFWYRQQPGQSLTLIATANQGSEATYESGFVIDKFPISRPNLTFSTLTVSNMSPEDSSIYLCSVVTGYTVAFFGQGTRLTVV.

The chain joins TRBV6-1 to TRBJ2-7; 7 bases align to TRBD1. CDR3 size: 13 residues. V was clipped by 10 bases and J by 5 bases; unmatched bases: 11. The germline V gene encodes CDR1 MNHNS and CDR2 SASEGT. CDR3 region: CATQGDKVDEQYF. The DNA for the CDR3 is TGTGCCACGCAGGGGGACAAGGTGGACGAGCAGTACTTC.

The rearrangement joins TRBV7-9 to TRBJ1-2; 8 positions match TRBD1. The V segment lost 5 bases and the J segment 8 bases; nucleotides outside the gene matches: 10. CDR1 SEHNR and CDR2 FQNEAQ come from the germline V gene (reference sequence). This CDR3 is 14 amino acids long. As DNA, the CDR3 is TGTGCCAGCAGCCATGGACAGGGCTCGGGCGGCTACACCTTC. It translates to CASSHGQGSGGYTF.

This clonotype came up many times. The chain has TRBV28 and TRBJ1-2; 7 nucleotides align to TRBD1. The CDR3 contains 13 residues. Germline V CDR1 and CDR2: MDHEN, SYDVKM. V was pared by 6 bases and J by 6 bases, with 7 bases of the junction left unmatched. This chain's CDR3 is CASSPDRAHGYTF. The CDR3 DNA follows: TGTGCCAGCAGCCCCGACAGGGCCCATGGCTACACCTTC.

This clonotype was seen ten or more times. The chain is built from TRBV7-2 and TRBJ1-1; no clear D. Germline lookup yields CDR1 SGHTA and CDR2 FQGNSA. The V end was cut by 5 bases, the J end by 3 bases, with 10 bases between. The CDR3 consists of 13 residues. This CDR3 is CASSLGPHTEAFF. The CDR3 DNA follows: TGTGCCAGCAGCCTAGGACCGCACACTGAAGCTTTCTTT.

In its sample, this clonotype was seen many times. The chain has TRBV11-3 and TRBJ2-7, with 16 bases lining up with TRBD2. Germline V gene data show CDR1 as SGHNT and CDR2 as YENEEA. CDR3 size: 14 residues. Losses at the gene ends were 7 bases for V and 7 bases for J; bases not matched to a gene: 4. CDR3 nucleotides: TGTGCCAGCACGCCGGGACTAGCGGGAGGGGAGCAGTACTTC. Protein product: CASTPGLAGGEQYF.

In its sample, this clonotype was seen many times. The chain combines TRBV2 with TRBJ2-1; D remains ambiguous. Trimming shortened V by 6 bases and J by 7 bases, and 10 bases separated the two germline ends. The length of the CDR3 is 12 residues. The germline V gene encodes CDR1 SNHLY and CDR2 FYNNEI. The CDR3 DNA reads TGTGCCAGCAGAGGTATGGGAAATGAGCAGTTCTTC. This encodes CASRGMGNEQFF.

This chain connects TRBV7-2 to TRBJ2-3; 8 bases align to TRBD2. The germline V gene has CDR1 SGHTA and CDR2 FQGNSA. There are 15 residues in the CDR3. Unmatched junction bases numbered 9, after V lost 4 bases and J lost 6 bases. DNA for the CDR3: TGTGCCAGCAGCTGGGGAGGGACTAGAATGGATACGCAGTATTTT. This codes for CASSWGGTRMDTQYF.

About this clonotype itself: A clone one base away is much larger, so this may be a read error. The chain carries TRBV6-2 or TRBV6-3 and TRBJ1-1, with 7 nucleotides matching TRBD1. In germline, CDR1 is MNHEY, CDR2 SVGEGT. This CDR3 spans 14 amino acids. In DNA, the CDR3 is TGTGCCAGCAGACGAGGGGGCCGCGGCACTGAAGCTTGCTTT. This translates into CASRRGGRGTEACF.

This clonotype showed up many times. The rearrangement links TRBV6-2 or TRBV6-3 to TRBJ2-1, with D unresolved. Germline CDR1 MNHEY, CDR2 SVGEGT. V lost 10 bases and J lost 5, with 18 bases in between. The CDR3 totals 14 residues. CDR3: CATETALEDNEQFF. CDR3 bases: TGTGCCACCGAAACGGCCCTCGAGGACAATGAGCAGTTCTTC.

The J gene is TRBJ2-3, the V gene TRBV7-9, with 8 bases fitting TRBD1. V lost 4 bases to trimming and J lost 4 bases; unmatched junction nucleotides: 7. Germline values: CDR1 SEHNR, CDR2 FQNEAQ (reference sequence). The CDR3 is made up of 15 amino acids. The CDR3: CASSSRTGSADTQYF. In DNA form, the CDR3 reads TGTGCCAGCAGCTCTAGGACAGGGAGCGCAGATACGCAGTATTTT.

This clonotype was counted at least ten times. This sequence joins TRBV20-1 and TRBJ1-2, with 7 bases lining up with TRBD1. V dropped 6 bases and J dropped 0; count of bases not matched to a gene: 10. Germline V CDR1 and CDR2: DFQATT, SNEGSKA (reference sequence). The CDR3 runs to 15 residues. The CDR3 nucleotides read TGCAGTGCCCCAGGGGGGGCTTACCCTAACTATGGCTACACCTTC. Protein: CSAPGGAYPNYGYTF.

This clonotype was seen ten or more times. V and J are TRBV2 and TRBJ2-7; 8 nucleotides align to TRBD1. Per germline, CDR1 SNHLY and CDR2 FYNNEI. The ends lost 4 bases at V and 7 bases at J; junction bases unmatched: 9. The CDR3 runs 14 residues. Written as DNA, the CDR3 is TGTGCCAGCAGTGTTCTTTCAGGGGGCGTGGAGCAGTACTTC. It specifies CASSVLSGGVEQYF.